This T cell receptor beta chain emerged from a study of blood T cell repertoires in COVID-19. About the research overall: Sites in the United States, Italy and Spain provided acute and convalescent COVID-19 samples. PBMCs, B-cell-depleted T cells, or T cells provided the cDNA or gDNA that made up the material.

Study processing details: The assay estimated nucleated cells by amplifying reference gene primers. TCRdb's copy holds only in-frame clones and misses some; the assay was immunoSEQ multiplex PCR. The V and J calls and clone size were taken over from that table, and D and trimming were inferred from the DNA. The sample includes 95,000 to 150,000 clones, approximately 80% of them seen just once. Sequencing was carried out using peripheral blood. The sequence derives from a man aged 35 to 55 with active or convalescent COVID-19.

The CDR3 nucleotides read TGTGCTAGTGGTTTGGGCGGTGGCTACGAGCAGTACTTC. Translated, it gives CASGLGGGYEQYF. J is TRBJ2-7 and V is TRBV12-5; D gene ambiguous. Germline-derived CDR1 and CDR2 are LGHNT and FRNRAP. The ends were cut back, 1 base at V and 3 bases at J, with 7 bases in the middle. This CDR3 is 13 amino acids long.